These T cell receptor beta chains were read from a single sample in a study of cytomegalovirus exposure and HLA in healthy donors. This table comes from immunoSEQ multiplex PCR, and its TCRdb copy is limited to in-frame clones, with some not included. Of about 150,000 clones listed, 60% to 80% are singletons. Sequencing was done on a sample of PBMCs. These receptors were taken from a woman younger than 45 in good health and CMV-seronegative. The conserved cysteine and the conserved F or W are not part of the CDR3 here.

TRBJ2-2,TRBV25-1,ASSGDSPTGELF
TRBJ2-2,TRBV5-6,ASSRGLTGTANTGELF
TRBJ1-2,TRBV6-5,ASSYGRFYGYT
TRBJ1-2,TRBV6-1,ASSASPLKQSSYGYT
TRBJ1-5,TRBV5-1,ASSPTGDPPQH
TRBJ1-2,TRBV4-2,ASSQEVGYGYT
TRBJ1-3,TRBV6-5,ASRGGGYTIY
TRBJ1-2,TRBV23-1,ASSQGPDRGGYGYT
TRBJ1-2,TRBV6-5,ASSEPGQVPGYT
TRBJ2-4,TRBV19,ASSPPPGNIQY